The 20 T cell receptor beta chains below were found in one sample sequenced in a study of T-cell reconstitution after alpha-beta-depleted transplantation in children (dated by TCRdb to between 2015 and 2016). The library was generated by PCR. Instrument used: Illumina HiSeq 2500. Molecular barcoding was employed in the preparation of TCR libraries, with unique molecular identifiers being used to normalize TCRbeta repertoire quantification. TCRdb reprocessed the public reads (quality trimming at Q25 with fastp, clone calling with MiXCR) and kept in-frame beta chains. Entries are consolidated by CDR3 protein sequence, retaining the most common genes and DNA. The sample includes 250,000 to 300,000 distinct CDR3 sequences, with over 8% observed a single time. The ten largest make up roughly a tenth of the sample. Sequencing used PBMCs from the stem cell graft donor, obtained from the stem cell graft. These receptors were obtained from a human donor who donated a stem cell graft to a child with SCID.

The gene calls are TRBV10-3 and TRBJ2-1, with 9 positions matching TRBD2. Losses at the gene ends were 10 bases for V and 3 bases for J; bases not matched to a gene: 10. Germline-derived CDR1 and CDR2 are ENHRY and SYGVKD. CDR3 length: 15 residues. The CDR3 bases are TGTGCCAGCGGGGCCTTTAGCGGGGGCTACAATGAGCAGTTCTTC. Translated: CASGAFSGGYNEQFF.

This rearrangement joins TRBV12-3 or TRBV12-4 to TRBJ1-6; D uncertain. With 3 bases removed from V and 9 bases from J, the gap between germline ends came to 9 bases. The CDR3 is 13 residues long. CDR3 DNA: TGTGCCAGCAGTTTGACTGAGAGTTCACCCCTCCACTTT. This codes for CASSLTESSPLHF.

In this sample, this clonotype turned up many times. Here the CDR3 DNA reads TGTGCCAGCAGCCAAGAGTTCTCAAGCCGGATGGGTTTCACAGATACGCAGTATTTT. This translates into CASSQEFSSRMGFTDTQYF. This sequence joins TRBV3-1 and TRBJ2-3, with unresolved D. The V end was cut by 0 bases, the J end by 2 bases, with 21 bases between. Germline CDR1 and CDR2: LGHDT and YNNKEL (reference sequence). The CDR3 consists of 19 residues.

This clonotype was recorded once. The chain carries TRBV7-2 and TRBJ2-1; D gene uncertain. CDR1 and CDR2 from the germline V gene are SGHTA and FQGNSA. V was pared by 5 bases and J by 3 bases, with 32 bases between. The CDR3 is 21 amino acids. The CDR3 spells CASSLTRRRRTEIIGYNEQFF. CDR3 sequence (DNA): TGTGCCAGCAGCCTCACCAGAAGGCGACGGACCGAGATTATCGGCTACAATGAGCAGTTCTTC.

This chain uses TRBV20-1 with TRBJ2-5; 8 bases are shared with TRBD1. Germline-derived CDR1 and CDR2 are DFQATT and SNEGSKA (reference sequence). The CDR3 covers 15 residues. V lost 0 bases, J lost 5 bases, and 8 bases stayed unmatched. The CDR3 DNA reads as TGCAGTGCTAGAGATTCCTTGACAGGGGCTGAGACCCAGTACTTC. Amino acid sequence: CSARDSLTGAETQYF.

This clonotype has only a few counts. The genes are TRBV18 and TRBJ1-1, with a possible D match to TRBD1 (6 bases). The CDR3 spans 14 residues. V was clipped by 1 base and J by 3 bases, with 9 bases between them. Per germline, CDR1 KGHSH and CDR2 LQKENI. This chain's CDR3 is CASSPRGQDTEAFF. CDR3 coding DNA: TGTGCCAGCTCACCACGGGGGCAGGACACTGAAGCTTTCTTT.

This clonotype was counted at least ten times. This chain joins TRBV24-1 and TRBJ2-3, with D possibly being TRBD1 (6 bases). The CDR3 is 11 amino acids. V lost 9 bases to trimming and J lost 5 bases, with 8 bases between them. The germline V gene encodes CDR1 KGHDR and CDR2 SFDVKD. CDR3 sequence: CATQQGDTQYF. The CDR3 bases are TGTGCCACCCAACAGGGAGATACGCAGTATTTT.

In its sample, this clonotype was seen a few times. The chain uses TRBV5-1 and TRBJ1-4, with D tentatively TRBD1 (5 bases). The CDR3 runs 15 residues. Looked up from germline, CDR1 is SGHRS and CDR2 is YFSETQ. Trimming left V 0 bases short and J 2 bases short, with 8 bases between. CDR3 amino acids: CASSLGDSTNEKLFF. The CDR3 region has the DNA TGCGCCAGCAGCTTGGGAGACAGCACTAATGAAAAACTGTTTTTT.

The CDR3 here is CASRPAATDTQYF. In DNA form, the CDR3 reads TGTGCCAGCAGACCAGCAGCCACAGATACGCAGTATTTT. The rearrangement links TRBV9 to TRBJ2-3; D ambiguous. V was cut by 5 bases and J by 2 bases, with 9 bases left in between. Germline V gene sequence: CDR1 SGDLS, CDR2 YYNGEE. The length of the CDR3 is 13 residues.

This clonotype has only a few counts. J is TRBJ1-3 and V is TRBV11-2, with D perhaps TRBD1 (5 bases). The CDR3 has 14 amino acids. Trimming cost V 5 bases and J 2 bases, with 10 bases left between them. Germline V CDR1 and CDR2: SGHAT, FQNNGV. This CDR3 is CASSLAGAGNTIYF. CDR3 DNA sequence: TGTGCCAGCAGCCTAGCGGGGGCTGGAAACACCATATATTTT.

The rearrangement joins TRBV5-1 to TRBJ2-2, with 9 bases fitting TRBD2. Losses at the gene ends were 4 bases for V and 4 bases for J; bases not matched to a gene: 8. CDR1 and CDR2 from the germline V gene are SGHRS and YFSETQ. The CDR3 runs to 16 residues. As DNA, the CDR3 is TGCGCCAGCAGCGGACTAGCGCAGGGTGTCACCGGGGAGCTGTTTTTT. Protein sequence: CASSGLAQGVTGELFF.

The chain is built from TRBV5-1 and TRBJ1-1; no firm D call. V was trimmed by 1 base and J by 0 bases, leaving 13 bases between them. The CDR3 has 16 residues. Germline lookup yields CDR1 SGHRS and CDR2 YFSETQ. For the CDR3, the DNA is TGCGCCAGCAGCTTGCGTGTCAGTAACATGAACACTGAAGCTTTCTTT. It specifies CASSLRVSNMNTEAFF.

This clonotype has ten or more counts. DNA of the CDR3: TGTGCCAGCAGCCTTATCCCAGGGGCGAACGGCTACACCTTC. This sequence encodes CASSLIPGANGYTF. The chain combines TRBV7-9 with TRBJ1-2; a possible D gene is TRBD1 (6 bases). CDR3 length: 14 residues. Germline loops: CDR1 SEHNR, CDR2 FQNEAQ (reference sequence). Trimming removed 5 bases at V and 8 bases at J, with 18 bases between.

This sequence joins TRBV12-3 or TRBV12-4 and TRBJ1-2; possibly TRBD1 for D (5 bases). The CDR3 runs 14 residues. V shed 4 bases and J shed 6 bases, with 15 bases lying between them. The chain's CDR3 is CASSSGELWDGYTF. The CDR3, as DNA: TGTGCCAGCAGTTCGGGGGAGTTGTGGGATGGCTACACCTTC.

This clonotype was recorded a few times. The V gene is TRBV12-3 or TRBV12-4, the J gene TRBJ2-1; 14 bases line up with TRBD2. After removal of 7 bases from V and 1 base from J, the junction contained 6 bases not matched to a gene. This CDR3 comprises 17 residues. The CDR3 loop reads CASKGLAGEVSYNEQFF. The CDR3 bases are TGTGCCAGCAAGGGACTAGCGGGGGAGGTATCCTACAATGAGCAGTTCTTC.

This clonotype occurred a few times. V gene TRBV6-2 or TRBV6-3 combines with J gene TRBJ2-7; tentatively, D is TRBD1 (6 bases). CDR3 length: 12 amino acids. Trimming removed 4 bases at V and 9 bases at J, with 13 bases between. From germline, CDR1 is MNHEY and CDR2 SVGEGT. This CDR3 reads CASSFNPDRQYF. DNA of the CDR3: TGTGCCAGCAGTTTTAATCCGGACAGGCAGTACTTC.

V usage is TRBV5-1 and J usage is TRBJ2-3; TRBD2 aligns across 7 bases. J was trimmed by 0 bases and V by 5 bases; bases with no gene match: 9. Germline values: CDR1 SGHRS, CDR2 YFSETQ. The CDR3 sequence is 16 residues long. The CDR3 reads CASRGGGSLSTDTQYF. The CDR3 nucleotides are TGCGCCAGCAGGGGCGGCGGGAGCCTAAGCACAGATACGCAGTATTTT.

CDR3 bases: TGTGCCAGCAGTCCCCTGGGGGGCCAGGACACCGGGGAGCTGTTTTTT. Protein product: CASSPLGGQDTGELFF. The chain is built from TRBV6-2 or TRBV6-3 and TRBJ2-2; D may correspond to TRBD1 or TRBD2 (6 bases each). Germline assignment: CDR1 MNHEY and CDR2 SVGEGT. This CDR3 spans 16 amino acids. V was shortened by 5 bases and J by 3 bases, with 16 bases between the two germline ends.

This clonotype came up a few times. J is TRBJ2-7 and V is TRBV5-1, with a tentative D call TRBD2 (6 bases). The V end was cut by 0 bases, the J end by 7 bases, with 14 bases between. Germline CDR1 is SGHRS and CDR2 is YFSETQ. The CDR3 loop spans 14 amino acids. CDR3 residues: CASSLGRLAREQYF. The CDR3 DNA reads TGCGCCAGCAGCTTGGGACGGCTAGCGCGGGAGCAGTACTTC.

The chain joins TRBV27 to TRBJ2-2, with 12 bases aligning to TRBD2. Germline V gene data show CDR1 as MNHEY and CDR2 as SMNVEV (reference sequence). This CDR3 has 16 residues. Trimming at V came to 10 bases and at J to 8 bases, leaving 14 bases not matched to a gene. As DNA, the CDR3 is TGTGCCACTTCGTTACTAGCGGGGGGTCATTTTGGGGAGCTGTTTTTT. This codes for CATSLLAGGHFGELFF.